The clone carrying this T cell receptor beta chain was observed a handful of times. The target antigen is unknown. The identical CDR3 is also encoded by other nucleotide sequences in the sample. This entry belongs to a study of beta chain features in type 1 diabetes. This CDR3 has 13 residues. The germline gives CDR1 LNHDA, CDR2 SQIVND (reference sequence). V lost 4 bases, J lost 5 bases, and 11 bases lay in between. Central memory, naive, regulatory and stem cell-like memory CD4+ cells were sorted by CD45RO/CCR7/CD25/CD127/CD95/CD27. Study findings and constraints: In comparison with healthy donors, patients had naive, central memory and Treg TCRB repertoires that appeared more similar.

All of the isolated RNA was reverse transcribed, so expressed TCRB transcripts were sequenced. Assay used: immunoSEQ multiplex PCR; TCRdb lists only in-frame clones, some missing. The sample has about 350,000 clones, about 20% seen once. Sequenced: naive CD4+ T cells from blood. The chain carries TRBV19 and TRBJ1-1; weak D call: TRBD1 (6 bases). The TCR sequence derives from a woman between 18 and 29 years old in good health. In DNA form, the CDR3 reads TGTGCCAGTAGTAAACAGGGAAGAACTGAAGCTTTCTTT. It is translated as CASSKQGRTEAFF.